This T cell receptor (beta chain) was profiled in a study of shared clonotypes between healthy human individuals. Study-level information: In total, the donors were two women and a few men aged 18 to 49.

With respect to this clone: Its antigen is unidentified.

This CDR3 contains 22 residues. V was clipped by 0 bases and J by 0 bases; unmatched bases: 13. CDR1 and CDR2 (germline): LGHNA, YSLEER. The table came from immunoSEQ multiplex PCR; TCRdb's copy has only in-frame clones and leaves some out. The sample yields 2,500,000 or so clones, approximately 90% seen once. Points from the study as a whole: Clonotype sharing across donors was expected to vary with sequencing depth. Naive subsets generally exceeded memory subsets in estimated richness.

Sequenced sample: naive CD4+ T cells sorted from blood. The subset is: CD45RA+ positively selected. The sequence derives from a young man in good health. The chain combines TRBV4-3 with TRBJ2-6; TRBD2 matches at 11 bases. The CDR3 is CASSQDPGLAGGESSGANVLTF. The CDR3, as DNA: TGCGCCAGCAGCCAAGATCCCGGCCTAGCGGGAGGCGAAAGCTCTGGGGCCAACGTCCTGACTTTC.